This T cell receptor beta chain is from a study of technical replicates of blood from a few donors. Generated by immunoSEQ multiplex PCR, the TCRdb table keeps only in-frame clones and is missing some. The table has tens of thousands of clones, about nine tenths seen once. The germline gives CDR1 SGHKS, CDR2 YYEKEE (reference sequence). The CDR3 loop spans 15 amino acids. V gave up 0 bases and J gave up 10 bases, with 14 bases separating them. The chain links TRBV5-5 to TRBJ1-6; TRBD1 is a possible D gene (6 bases). This TCR was sampled from a human donor in good health. Some clones in this sample may be carry-over from other donors' samples. The specimen was PBMCs. The CDR3 protein is CASSLGQDFWSPLHF. The DNA for the CDR3 is TGTGCCAGCAGCTTGGGACAGGACTTTTGGTCACCCCTCCACTTT.